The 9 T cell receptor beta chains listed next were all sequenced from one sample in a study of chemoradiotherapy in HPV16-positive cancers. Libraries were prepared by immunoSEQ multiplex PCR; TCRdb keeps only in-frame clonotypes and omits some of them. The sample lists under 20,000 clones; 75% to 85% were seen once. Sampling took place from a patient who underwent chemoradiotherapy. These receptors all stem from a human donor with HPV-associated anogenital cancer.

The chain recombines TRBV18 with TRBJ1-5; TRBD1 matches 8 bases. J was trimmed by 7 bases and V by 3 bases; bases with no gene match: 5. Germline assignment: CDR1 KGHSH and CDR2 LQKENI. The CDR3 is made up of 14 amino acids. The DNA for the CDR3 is TGTGCCAGCTCACCGGCGCAGGGGGCACAGCCCCAGCATTTT. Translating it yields CASSPAQGAQPQHF.

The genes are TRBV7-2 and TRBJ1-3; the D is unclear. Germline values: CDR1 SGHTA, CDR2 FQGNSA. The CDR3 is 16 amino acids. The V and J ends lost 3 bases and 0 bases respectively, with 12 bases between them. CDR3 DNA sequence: TGTGCCAGCAGCTTCGGAGGAGGGTCCTCTGGAAACACCATATATTTT. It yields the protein CASSFGGGSSGNTIYF.

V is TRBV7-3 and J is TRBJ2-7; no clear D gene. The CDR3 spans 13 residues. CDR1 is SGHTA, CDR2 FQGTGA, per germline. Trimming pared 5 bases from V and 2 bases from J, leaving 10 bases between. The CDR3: CASSRRTPYEQYF. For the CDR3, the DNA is TGTGCCAGCAGCCGCAGAACCCCCTACGAGCAGTACTTC.

For the CDR3, the DNA is TGTGCCAGCAGCCGAGATATGACAGGGATGAATTCACCCCTCCACTTT. It yields the protein CASSRDMTGMNSPLHF. V gene TRBV7-2 combines with J gene TRBJ1-6; 7 nucleotides match TRBD1. Germline CDR1 SGHTA, CDR2 FQGNSA. V lost 5 bases, J lost 7 bases, and 11 bases stayed unmatched. The length of the CDR3 is 16 residues.

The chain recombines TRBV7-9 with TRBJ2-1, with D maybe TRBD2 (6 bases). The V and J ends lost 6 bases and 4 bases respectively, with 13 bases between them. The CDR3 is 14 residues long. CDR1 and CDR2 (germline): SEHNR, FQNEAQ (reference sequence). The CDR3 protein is CASRGLAHYNEQFF. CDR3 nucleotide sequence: TGTGCCAGCAGGGGCCTAGCGCATTACAATGAGCAGTTCTTC.

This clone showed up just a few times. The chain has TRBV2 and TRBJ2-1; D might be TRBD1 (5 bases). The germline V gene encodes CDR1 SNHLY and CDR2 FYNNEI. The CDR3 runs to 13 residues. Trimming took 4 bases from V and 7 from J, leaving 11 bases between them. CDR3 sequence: CASSGQGINEQFF. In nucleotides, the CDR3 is TGTGCCAGCAGTGGGCAGGGCATTAATGAGCAGTTCTTC.

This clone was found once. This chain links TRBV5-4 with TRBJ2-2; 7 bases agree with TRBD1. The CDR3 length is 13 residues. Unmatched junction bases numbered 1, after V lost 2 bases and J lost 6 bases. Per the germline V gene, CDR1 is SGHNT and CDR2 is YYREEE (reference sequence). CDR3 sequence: CASSFQGAGELFF. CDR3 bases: TGTGCCAGCAGCTTCCAGGGGGCCGGGGAGCTGTTTTTT.

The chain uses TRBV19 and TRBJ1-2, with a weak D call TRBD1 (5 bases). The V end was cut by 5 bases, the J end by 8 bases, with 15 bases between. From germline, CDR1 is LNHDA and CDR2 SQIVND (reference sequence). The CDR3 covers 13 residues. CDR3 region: CASSSGPRRGYTF. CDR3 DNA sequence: TGTGCCAGTAGTTCGGGACCCAGAAGGGGCTACACCTTC.

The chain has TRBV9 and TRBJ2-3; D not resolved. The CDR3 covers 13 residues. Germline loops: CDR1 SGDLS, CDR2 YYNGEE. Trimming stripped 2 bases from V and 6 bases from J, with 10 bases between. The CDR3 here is CASSVYPSDTQYF. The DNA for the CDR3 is TGTGCCAGCAGCGTTTACCCGTCCGATACGCAGTATTTT.